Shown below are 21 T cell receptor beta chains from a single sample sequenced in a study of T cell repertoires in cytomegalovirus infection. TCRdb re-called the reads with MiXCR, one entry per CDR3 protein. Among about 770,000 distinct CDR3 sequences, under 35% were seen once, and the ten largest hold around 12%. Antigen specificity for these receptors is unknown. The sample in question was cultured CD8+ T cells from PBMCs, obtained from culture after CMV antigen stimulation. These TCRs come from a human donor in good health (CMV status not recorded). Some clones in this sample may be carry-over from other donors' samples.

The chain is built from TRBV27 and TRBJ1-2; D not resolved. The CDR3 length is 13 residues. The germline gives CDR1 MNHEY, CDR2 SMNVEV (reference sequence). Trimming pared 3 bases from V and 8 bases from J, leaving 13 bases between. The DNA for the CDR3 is TGTGCCAGCAGTTTTATAGCTAAGGGAGGCTACACCTTC. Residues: CASSFIAKGGYTF.

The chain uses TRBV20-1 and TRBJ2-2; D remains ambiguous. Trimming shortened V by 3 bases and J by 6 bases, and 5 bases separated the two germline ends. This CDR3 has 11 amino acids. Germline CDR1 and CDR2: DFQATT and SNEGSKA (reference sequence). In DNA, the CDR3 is TGCAGTGCTAGTTCCCCCGGGGAGCTGTTTTTT. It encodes CSASSPGELFF.

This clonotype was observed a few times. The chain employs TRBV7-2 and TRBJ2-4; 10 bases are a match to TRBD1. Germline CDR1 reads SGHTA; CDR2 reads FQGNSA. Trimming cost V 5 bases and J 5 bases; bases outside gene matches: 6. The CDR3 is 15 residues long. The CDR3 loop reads CASSPRGTGENIQYF. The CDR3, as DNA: TGTGCCAGCAGCCCTAGGGGGACAGGGGAAAACATTCAGTACTTC.

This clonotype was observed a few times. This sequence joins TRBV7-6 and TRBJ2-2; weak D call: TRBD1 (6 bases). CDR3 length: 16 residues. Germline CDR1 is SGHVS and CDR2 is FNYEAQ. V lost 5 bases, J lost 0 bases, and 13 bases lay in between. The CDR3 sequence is CASSGVGHTNTGELFF. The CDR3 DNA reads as TGTGCCAGCAGCGGAGTGGGACATACGAACACCGGGGAGCTGTTTTTT.

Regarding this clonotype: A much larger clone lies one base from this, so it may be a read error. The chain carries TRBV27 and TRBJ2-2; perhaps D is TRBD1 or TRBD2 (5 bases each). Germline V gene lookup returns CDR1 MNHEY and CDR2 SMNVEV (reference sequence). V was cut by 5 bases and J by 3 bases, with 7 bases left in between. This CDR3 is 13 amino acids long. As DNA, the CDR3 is TGTGCCAGCAGTGAGGGGTACACCGGGGAGCTGTTTTTT. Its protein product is CASSEGYTGELFF.

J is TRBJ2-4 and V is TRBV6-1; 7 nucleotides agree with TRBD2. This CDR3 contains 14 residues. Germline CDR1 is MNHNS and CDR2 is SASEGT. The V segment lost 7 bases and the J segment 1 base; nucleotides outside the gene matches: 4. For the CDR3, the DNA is TGTGCCAGCATGGACGGGGGGGCCAAAAACATTCAGTACTTC. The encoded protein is CASMDGGAKNIQYF.

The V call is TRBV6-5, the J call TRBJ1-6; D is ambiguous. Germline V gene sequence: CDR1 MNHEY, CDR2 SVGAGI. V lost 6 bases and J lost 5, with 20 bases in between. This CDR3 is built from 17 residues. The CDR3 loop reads CASSYLPVPSDNSPLHF. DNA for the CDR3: TGTGCCAGCAGCTATCTGCCAGTCCCCTCGGATAATTCACCCCTCCACTTT.

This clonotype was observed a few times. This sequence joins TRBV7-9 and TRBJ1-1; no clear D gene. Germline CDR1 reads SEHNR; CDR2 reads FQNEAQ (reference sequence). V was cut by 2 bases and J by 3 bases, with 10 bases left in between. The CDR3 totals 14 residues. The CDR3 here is CASSLKGWDTEAFF. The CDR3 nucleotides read TGTGCCAGCAGCTTAAAAGGGTGGGACACTGAAGCTTTCTTT.

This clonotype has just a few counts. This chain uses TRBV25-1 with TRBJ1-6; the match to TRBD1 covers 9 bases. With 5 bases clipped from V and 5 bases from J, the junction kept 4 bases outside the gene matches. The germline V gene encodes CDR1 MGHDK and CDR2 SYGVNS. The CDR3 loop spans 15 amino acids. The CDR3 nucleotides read TGTGCCAGCAGTCCCCGGGACAGGGATAATTCACCCCTCCACTTT. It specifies CASSPRDRDNSPLHF.

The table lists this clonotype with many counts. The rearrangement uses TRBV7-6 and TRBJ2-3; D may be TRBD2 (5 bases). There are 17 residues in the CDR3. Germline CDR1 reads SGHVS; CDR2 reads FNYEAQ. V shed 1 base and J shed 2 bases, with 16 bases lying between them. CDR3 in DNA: TGTGCCAGCAGCTTAGTGCCAAGCGGCGCGTTCACAGATACGCAGTATTTT. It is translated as CASSLVPSGAFTDTQYF.

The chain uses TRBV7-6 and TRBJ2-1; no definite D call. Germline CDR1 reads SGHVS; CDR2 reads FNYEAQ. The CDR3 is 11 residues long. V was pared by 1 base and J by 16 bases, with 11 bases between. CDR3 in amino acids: CASSLGETAFF. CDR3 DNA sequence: TGTGCCAGCAGCTTAGGGGAAACCGCCTTCTTC.

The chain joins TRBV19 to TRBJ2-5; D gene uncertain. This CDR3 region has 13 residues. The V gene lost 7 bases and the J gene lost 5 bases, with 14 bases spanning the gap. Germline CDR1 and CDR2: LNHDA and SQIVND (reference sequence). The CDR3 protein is CASTTSGVETQYF. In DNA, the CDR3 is TGTGCCAGTACCACCTCCGGCGTGGAGACCCAGTACTTC.

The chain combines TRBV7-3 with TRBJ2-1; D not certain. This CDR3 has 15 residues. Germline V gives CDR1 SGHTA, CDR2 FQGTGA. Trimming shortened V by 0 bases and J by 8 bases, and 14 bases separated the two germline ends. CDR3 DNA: TGTGCCAGCAGCTTAACGTTAGGTTTAAGCGATGAGCAGTTCTTC. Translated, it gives CASSLTLGLSDEQFF.

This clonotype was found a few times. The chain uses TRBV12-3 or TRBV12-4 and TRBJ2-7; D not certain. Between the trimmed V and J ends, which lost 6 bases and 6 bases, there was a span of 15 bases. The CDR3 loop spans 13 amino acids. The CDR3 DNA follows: TGTGCCAGCAGCCCCTCACTTTTACGCGAGCAGTACGTC. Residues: CASSPSLLREQYV.

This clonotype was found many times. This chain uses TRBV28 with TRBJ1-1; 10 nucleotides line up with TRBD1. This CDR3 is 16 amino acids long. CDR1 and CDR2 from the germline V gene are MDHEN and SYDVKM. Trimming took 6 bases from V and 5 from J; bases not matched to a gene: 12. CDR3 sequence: CASSYSTGTGVTEAFF. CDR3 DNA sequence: TGTGCCAGCAGCTATTCAACCGGGACAGGGGTGACTGAAGCTTTCTTT.

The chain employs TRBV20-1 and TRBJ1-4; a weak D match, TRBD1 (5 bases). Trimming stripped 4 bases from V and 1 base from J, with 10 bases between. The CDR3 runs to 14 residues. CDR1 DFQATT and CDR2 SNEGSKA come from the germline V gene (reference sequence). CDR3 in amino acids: CSATKQGTNEKLFF. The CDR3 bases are TGCAGTGCTACTAAGCAGGGAACTAATGAAAAACTGTTTTTT.

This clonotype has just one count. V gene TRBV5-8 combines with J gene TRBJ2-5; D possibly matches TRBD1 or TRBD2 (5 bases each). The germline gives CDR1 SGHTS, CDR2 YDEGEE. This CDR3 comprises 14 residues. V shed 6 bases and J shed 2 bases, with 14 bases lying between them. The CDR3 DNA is TGTGCCAGCATGGCGTGGGACGGTCAAGAGACCCAGTACTTC. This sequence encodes CASMAWDGQETQYF.

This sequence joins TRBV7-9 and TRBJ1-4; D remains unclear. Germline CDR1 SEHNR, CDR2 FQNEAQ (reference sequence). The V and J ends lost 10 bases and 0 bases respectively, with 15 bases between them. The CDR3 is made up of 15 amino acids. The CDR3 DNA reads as TGTGCCACCCTGGGCCGGGAATCAACTAATGAAAAACTGTTTTTT. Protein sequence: CATLGRESTNEKLFF.

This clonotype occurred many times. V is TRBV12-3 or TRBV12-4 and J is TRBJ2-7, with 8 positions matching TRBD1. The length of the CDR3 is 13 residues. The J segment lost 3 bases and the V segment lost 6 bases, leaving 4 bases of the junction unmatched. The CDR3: CASSPGTGYEQYF. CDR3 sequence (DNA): TGTGCCAGCAGCCCTGGGACAGGCTACGAGCAGTACTTC.

For the CDR3, the DNA is TGCGCCAGCAGAGAATCCGGGACTAGGGCCCTCCCTGAGCAGTTCTTC. Its translation is CASRESGTRALPEQFF. The chain couples TRBV10-2 to TRBJ2-1; the match to TRBD2 covers 8 bases. CDR3 length: 16 residues. The J segment lost 9 bases and the V segment lost 6 bases, leaving 16 bases of the junction unmatched. Per the germline V gene, CDR1 is WSHSY and CDR2 is SAAADI.

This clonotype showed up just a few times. The CDR3 region has the DNA TGCGCCAGCAGCCTAAGGGGAGGGCCGCGGGCCAATGAGCAGTTCTTC. This sequence encodes CASSLRGGPRANEQFF. The genes are TRBV4-3 and TRBJ2-1; 7 positions agree with TRBD2. CDR1 is LGHNA, CDR2 YSLEER, per germline. The CDR3 consists of 16 residues. Trimming took 4 bases from V and 6 from J; bases not matched to a gene: 12.